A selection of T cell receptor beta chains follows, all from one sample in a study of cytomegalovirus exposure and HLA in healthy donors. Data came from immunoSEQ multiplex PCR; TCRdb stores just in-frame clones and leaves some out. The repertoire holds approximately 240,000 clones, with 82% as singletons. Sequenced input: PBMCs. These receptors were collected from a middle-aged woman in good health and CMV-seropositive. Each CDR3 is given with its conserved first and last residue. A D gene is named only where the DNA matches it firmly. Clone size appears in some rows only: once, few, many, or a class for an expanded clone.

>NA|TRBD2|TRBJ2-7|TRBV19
TGTGCCAGTAGTATGGGGGGAGGGGATCCCTACGAGCAGTACTTC
CASSMGGGDPYEQYF
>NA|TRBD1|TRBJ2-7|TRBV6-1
TGTGCCAGCAGTGAGCCGGGACAGGGAAACGAGCAGTACTTC
CASSEPGQGNEQYF
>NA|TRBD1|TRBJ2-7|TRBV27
TGTGCCAGCAGTCGAGACAGGGTGCCCGACTACGAGCAGTACTTC
CASSRDRVPDYEQYF
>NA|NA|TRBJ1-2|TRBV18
TGTGCCAGCTCACCAGATATAACAGGCAGGGACTATGGCTACACCTTC
CASSPDITGRDYGYTF
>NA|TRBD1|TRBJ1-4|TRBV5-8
TGTGCCAGCAGCCACCGGGACAGGGGATATGAAAAACTGTTTTTT
CASSHRDRGYEKLFF
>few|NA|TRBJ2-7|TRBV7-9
TGTGCCAGCAGCCGAGGCAACGAGCAGTACTTC
CASSRGNEQYF
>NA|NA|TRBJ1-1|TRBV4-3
TGCGCCAGCAGCCAAAACCCGGGATTTGAAGCTTTCTTT
CASSQNPGFEAFF
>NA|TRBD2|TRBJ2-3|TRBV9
TGTGCCAGCAGCGTAGCTCCGCCGGGGGGGCGGGATACGCAGTATTTT
CASSVAPPGGRDTQYF
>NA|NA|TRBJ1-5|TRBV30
TGTGCCTGGAGTGAGGGGCTGAGCAATCAGCCCCAGCATTTT
CAWSEGLSNQPQHF
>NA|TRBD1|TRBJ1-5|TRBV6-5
TGTGCCAGCAGTTCGGACAGGGCTTCCAATCAGCCCCAGCATTTT
CASSSDRASNQPQHF
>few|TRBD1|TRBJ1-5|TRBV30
TGTGCCTGGATGCAGGGGGTAGGACAGCCCCAGCATTTT
CAWMQGVGQPQHF
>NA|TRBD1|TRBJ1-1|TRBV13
TGTGCCAGCAGCTTCAGGGACAGGGGGCGGAACACTGAAGCTTTCTTT
CASSFRDRGRNTEAFF
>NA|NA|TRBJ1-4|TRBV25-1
TGTGCCAGCAGTGAAGGGAGGTTAGGGGCAACTAATGAAAAACTGTTTTTT
CASSEGRLGATNEKLFF
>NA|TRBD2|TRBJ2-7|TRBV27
TGTGCCAGCAGTTTATCGTTAGCGGGTCCCTACGAGCAGTACTTC
CASSLSLAGPYEQYF
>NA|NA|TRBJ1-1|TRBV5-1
TGCGCCAGCAGCTTGGTTGCAGGGGCCGACACTGAAGCTTTCTTT
CASSLVAGADTEAFF
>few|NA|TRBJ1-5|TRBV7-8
TGTGCCAGCAGGCCAACAGGGCAGGGCAATCAGCCCCAGCATTTT
CASRPTGQGNQPQHF
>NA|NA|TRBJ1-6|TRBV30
TGTGCCTGGACCCTGGGGGACTGGGGTTCACCCCTCCACTTT
CAWTLGDWGSPLHF
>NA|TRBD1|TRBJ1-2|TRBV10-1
TGCGCCAGCAGGGGACAGGGGGAGGGCTACACCTTC
CASRGQGEGYTF
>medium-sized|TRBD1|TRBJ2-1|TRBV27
TGTGCCAGCAGTTCCTCGACAGGGGAGAGTGAGCAGTTCTTC
CASSSSTGESEQFF
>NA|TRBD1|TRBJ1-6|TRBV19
TGTGCCAGTAGTATAGAGTTCAGGACAGGGGGTTTTTCACCCCTCCACTTT
CASSIEFRTGGFSPLHF
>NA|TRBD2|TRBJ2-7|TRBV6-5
TGTGCCAGCAAGGGTAGCGGGTACGAGCAGTACTTC
CASKGSGYEQYF
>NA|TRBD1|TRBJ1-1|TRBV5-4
TGTGCCAGCAGCTTGGGACAGGGGGCAAGGACTGAAGCTTTCTTT
CASSLGQGARTEAFF
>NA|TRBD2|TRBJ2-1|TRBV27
TGTGCCAGCAGTTTATTACTAGCGGTCTACAATGAGCAGTTCTTC
CASSLLLAVYNEQFF
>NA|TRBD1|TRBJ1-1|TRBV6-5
TGTGCCAGCAGTTACTCCAGGGGGGCTGAAGCTTTCTTT
CASSYSRGAEAFF
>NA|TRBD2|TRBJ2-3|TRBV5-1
TGCGCCAGCAGCGGCGGACTAGCGGGGAGGACAGATACGCAGTATTTT
CASSGGLAGRTDTQYF
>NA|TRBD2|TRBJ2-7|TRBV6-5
TGTGCCAGCAGTTACTTCCTAGCGGGAGGGTCCTACGAGCAGTACTTC
CASSYFLAGGSYEQYF
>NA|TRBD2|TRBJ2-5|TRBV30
TGTGCCTGGAGCCCCATACTAGCGGGAGGGCGTGAGACCCAGTACTTC
CAWSPILAGGRETQYF
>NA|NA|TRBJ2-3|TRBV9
TGTGCCAGCAGCGTAGGGCTAGTCACAGATACGCAGTATTTT
CASSVGLVTDTQYF
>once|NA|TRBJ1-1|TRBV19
TGTGCCAGTACCACCGATAGGGGGAACACTGAAGCTTTCTTT
CASTTDRGNTEAFF
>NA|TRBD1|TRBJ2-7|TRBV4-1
TGCGCCAGCAGCCAAGATACAGGGGCAAGGGCTTACGAGCAGTACTTC
CASSQDTGARAYEQYF
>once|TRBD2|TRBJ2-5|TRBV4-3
TGCGCCAGCAGCCAAGTGCTAGCGGGAAAAGAGACCCAGTACTTC
CASSQVLAGKETQYF
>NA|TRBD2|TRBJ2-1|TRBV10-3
TGTGCCATCAGTGAGGAAGGTACCGGGAGGGACGACAATGAGCAGTTCTTC
CAISEEGTGRDDNEQFF
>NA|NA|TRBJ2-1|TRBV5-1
TGCGCCAGCAGCTTACAACCCCCCGACAATGAGCAGTTCTTC
CASSLQPPDNEQFF
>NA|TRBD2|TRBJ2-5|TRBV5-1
TGCGCCACCCAACGGCTAGCGGGAGAAGAGACCCAGTACTTC
CATQRLAGEETQYF
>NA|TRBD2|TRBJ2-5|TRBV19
TGTGCCAGTACTCCCACTAGCGGGAGGCGGGAGACCCAGTACTTC
CASTPTSGRRETQYF
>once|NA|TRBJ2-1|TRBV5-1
TGCGCCAGCAGCTTGGGGCCTGAGCAGTTCTTC
CASSLGPEQFF
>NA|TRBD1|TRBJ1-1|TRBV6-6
TGTGCCAGCAGTTACTCGACTGGACAGGGGGCGATCTTT
CASSYSTGQGAIF
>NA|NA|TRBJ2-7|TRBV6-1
TGTGCCAGCAGTGAAGCGGCGACAGGAAGCTCCTACGAGCAGTACTTC
CASSEAATGSSYEQYF
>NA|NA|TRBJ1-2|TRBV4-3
TGCGCCAGCAGCTCCGGAGAGGGTACCTTTCGAGGCTACACCTTC
CASSSGEGTFRGYTF
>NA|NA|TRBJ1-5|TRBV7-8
TGTGCCAGCAGCCAAGGGGGTAAGAGGAATCAGCCCCAGCATTTT
CASSQGGKRNQPQHF
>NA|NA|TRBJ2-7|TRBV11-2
TGTGCCAGCAAACGCGTTGGTGCCCACGAGCAGTACTTC
CASKRVGAHEQYF
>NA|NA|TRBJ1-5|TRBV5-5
TGTGCCAGCAGCCCCACAGGCGGTACAAGCAATCAGCCCCAGCATTTT
CASSPTGGTSNQPQHF
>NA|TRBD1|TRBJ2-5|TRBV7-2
TGTGCCAGCAGCACCCTAAGGACAGGTCAAGAGACCCAGTACTTC
CASSTLRTGQETQYF
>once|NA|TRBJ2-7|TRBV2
TGTGCCAGCAGCTCCCGACAGGTGAGCTCCTACGAGCGGTACTTC
CASSSRQVSSYERYF
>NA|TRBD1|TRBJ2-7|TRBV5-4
TGTGCCAGCAGCTTGGCTGCGACAGGGGGCTACGAGCAGTACTTC
CASSLAATGGYEQYF
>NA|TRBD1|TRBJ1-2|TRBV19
TGTGCCAGTAGTGTGACCGGGACAGGGACCAACTATGGCTACACCTTC
CASSVTGTGTNYGYTF
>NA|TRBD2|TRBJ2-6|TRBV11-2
TGTGCCAGCAGCTTAACGGAGCTAGCGGTCCTCTCTGGGGCCAACGTCCTGACTTTC
CASSLTELAVLSGANVLTF
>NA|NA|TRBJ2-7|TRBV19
TGTGCCAGTAGTATAGGGCGTGAGGTAGGAGAGCAGTACTTC
CASSIGREVGEQYF
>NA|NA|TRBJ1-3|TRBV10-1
TGCGCCAGCAGTGCCCCCTACCCGCCGGCAGCCGAGGTGCGCTCTGGAAACACCATATATTTT
CASSAPYPPAAEVRSGNTIYF
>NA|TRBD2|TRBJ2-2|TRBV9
TGTGCCAGCAGCGAACTAGCGATAACGAACACCGGGGAGCTGTTTTTT
CASSELAITNTGELFF
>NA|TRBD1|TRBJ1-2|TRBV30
TGTGCCTGGACCGGGACAGGGGAAGGCTACACCTTC
CAWTGTGEGYTF
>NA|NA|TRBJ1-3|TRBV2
TGTGCCAGCACGGGGGTCTCTGGAAACACCATATATTTT
CASTGVSGNTIYF
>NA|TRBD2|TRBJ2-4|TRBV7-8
TGTGCCAGCAGCTCGGGGGGGGCCAAAAACATTCAGTACTTC
CASSSGGAKNIQYF
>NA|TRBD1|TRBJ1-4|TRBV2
TGTGCCAGCAGTCCTGACAGGGGGGCAACTAATGAAAAACTGTTTTTT
CASSPDRGATNEKLFF
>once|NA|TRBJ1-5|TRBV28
TGTGCCAGCAGTTTATTTGGGAGGCGTAGCAATCAGCCCCAGCATTTT
CASSLFGRRSNQPQHF
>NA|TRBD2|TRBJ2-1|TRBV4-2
TGTGCCAGCAGCCAAGATGGCAGCGGGAGAACCTACAATGAGCAGTTCTTC
CASSQDGSGRTYNEQFF
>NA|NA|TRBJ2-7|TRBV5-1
TGCGCCACCCGTCGAGACACAACCTACGAGCAGTACTTC
CATRRDTTYEQYF
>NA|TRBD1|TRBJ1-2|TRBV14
TGTGCCAGCAGGGTCGGGACAGGGCATGGCTACACCTTC
CASRVGTGHGYTF